This TCR beta chain was observed in a study of T cells after yellow fever vaccination. General study points: A secondary response was less intense yet reached its peak sooner, at day 5 versus 15. Abundant bulk-population clonotypes could contaminate the FACS-sorted repertoires.

On this clonotype: The antigen remains undetermined.

They built TCR cDNA with 5'RACE template switching, a step that put in a universal primer site and UMIs. MiXCR, run by TCRdb on the 5' RACE reads, gives a single entry per CDR3 protein. The table lists some 400,000 distinct CDR3 sequences, roughly a sixth of them singletons. J was trimmed by 5 bases and V by 0 bases; bases with no gene match: 4. Looked up from germline, CDR1 is SGHDT and CDR2 is YYEEEE. The CDR3 runs to 15 residues. The chain has TRBV5-6 and TRBJ2-1, with TRBD1 matching over 8 bases. This sequence was found in a man aged 18 to 30 who received the YFV17D yellow fever vaccine. The sequencing here drew on PBMCs, taken before the yellow fever booster vaccination. CDR3 nucleotides: TGTGCCAGCAGCTTGGTACAGGGGGTTAACAATGAGCAGTTCTTC. Translated, it gives CASSLVQGVNNEQFF.